This T cell receptor (beta chain) appears in the sequencing data of a study of CD8+ T cells in alopecia areata (dated by TCRdb to 2016 to 2019). About the full investigation: The treated patients took part in an open-label pilot trial in which moderate-to-severe alopecia areata was treated with oral tofacitinib at 5 to 10 mg twice daily. The study used high-throughput TCRbeta sequencing to examine T cell clonal expansion in alopecia areata, in both the C3H/HeJ mouse model and human patients. In humans, TCRbeta sequencing was performed on scalp tissue and on sorted CD4+ and CD8+ peripheral blood T cells from healthy controls and from patients with patchy or totalis/universalis alopecia areata. Patients stayed on tofacitinib for 6 to 18 months and then had 6 months of follow-up off drug so that delayed response and recurrence could be assessed. Clonality in the scalp was compared among normal scalp (n=4), patchy alopecia areata scalp (n=8), and alopecia totalis/universalis scalp (n=8). The SALT score, which quantifies the percentage of affected scalp surface area, was used to measure disease severity in treated patients. TCRbeta CDR3 regions were amplified by immunoSEQ multiplex PCR using 35 Vbeta forward and 13 Jbeta reverse primers. Biopsies were taken from tofacitinib-treated patients at baseline and again at 4 and 24 weeks into treatment, and several of those patients also had a later scalp biopsy. The RNA source kit depended on sample type: the PAXgene miRNA kit for fixed scalp, the miRNeasy kit for PBMCs, and the RNeasy kit for mouse skin.

With respect to this clone: The antigen it binds to is not known. No base quality information exists; no much larger clone differs at one position.

The library was obtained by the immunoSEQ multiplex PCR assay. To provide template for TCR sequencing, every sample had RNA extracted and reverse transcribed into cDNA. First-strand cDNA was synthesized with SuperScript III using a 2:1 mix of oligo-dT and random hexamers. A synthetic immune receptor repertoire was used to assess amplification bias, and residual bias was removed computationally. Processing in the source paper ran as follows. Raw reads were preprocessed for error removal, and CDR3 was defined according to IMGT conventions as running from the conserved cysteine to phenylalanine. Clonality was computed by normalizing Shannon entropy by log2 of the number of productive unique TCRs and subtracting the result from 1. Whether scalp clones were CD4 or CD8 was inferred by matching scalp TCRbeta sequences against CD4 and CD8 repertoires sorted from blood. In its TCRdb copy, this immuneACCESS table keeps in-frame sequences only and misses some clones. Where compared with another copy, unresolved V genes explain less than half of these, and the others have no known cause. The V and J calls and the clone size are those of that table, but D and trimming were determined from the DNA. For this sample there are about 160,000 clones; less than 70% appear just once. The ten most abundant clones make up 0.91% of the sample.

CDR1 and CDR2, per the germline V gene (reference sequence), are GTSNPN and SVGIG. The CDR3 holds 14 amino acids from the cysteine to the phenylalanine. Only the CDR3 DNA stays, 42 bases, in frame from base 1. Trimming removed 0 bases from V and 6 bases from J, leaving 14 bases between the germline ends. Study-level results and caveats: Tofacitinib significantly decreased scalp clonality and the number of expanded CD8+ clones among the top 100 scalp clones. Unlike mouse skin, which is dominated by gammadelta T cells, normal human skin has resident alphabeta T cells that are also sequenced, and this complicates analysis of the scalp TCR repertoire. Lesional scalp, especially in alopecia totalis/universalis, showed higher clonality and more expanded CD8+ clones than normal scalp, suggesting antigenic drive. Many expanded lesional clones persisted in scalp and blood during tofacitinib treatment, which may partly explain relapse after stopping treatment. Shared TCR sequences between patients were less evident than in mice, which may be partly attributable to HLA diversity in the patient population. Because the treated cohort was small and had just a single nonresponder, larger studies are needed to establish links between baseline CD8+ expansion and response.

Explained via the paper, the time point label denotes: around 4 weeks on oral tofacitinib. The treatment or condition label here, explained by the study, means: oral pan-JAK inhibitor, 5-10 mg twice daily. From alopecia areata patients, peripheral blood was collected along with lesional scalp punch biopsies. PBMCs were isolated by density centrifugation and stained for CD3, CD4 and CD8, and CD4+ and CD8+ T cells were sorted on a FACSAria. This sample comprised CD4+ T cells sorted from blood, obtained at week 4, from a patient treated with tofacitinib. In this chain, TRBV30 is recombined with TRBJ1-2; tentative D gene TRBD1, with 6 bases matching. The TCR originated in a human donor with alopecia areata. The CDR3 protein sequence reads: CAWSVLRGVNGYTF. The nucleotide sequence reads TGTGCCTGGAGTGTACTTAGGGGGGTAAATGGCTACACCTTC.